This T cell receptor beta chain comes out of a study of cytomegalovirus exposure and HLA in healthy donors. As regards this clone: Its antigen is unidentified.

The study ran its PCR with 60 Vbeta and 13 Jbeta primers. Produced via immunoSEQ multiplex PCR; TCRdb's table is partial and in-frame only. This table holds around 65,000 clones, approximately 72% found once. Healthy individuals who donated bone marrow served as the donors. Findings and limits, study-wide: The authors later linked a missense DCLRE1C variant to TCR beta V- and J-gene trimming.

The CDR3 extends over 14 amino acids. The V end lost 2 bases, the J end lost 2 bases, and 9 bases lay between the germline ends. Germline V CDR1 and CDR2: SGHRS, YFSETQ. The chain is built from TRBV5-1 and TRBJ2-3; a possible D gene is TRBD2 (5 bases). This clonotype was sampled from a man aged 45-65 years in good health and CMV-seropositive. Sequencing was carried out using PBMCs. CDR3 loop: CASSFTSITDTQYF. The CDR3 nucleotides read TGCGCCAGCAGCTTTACTAGTATCACAGATACGCAGTATTTT.